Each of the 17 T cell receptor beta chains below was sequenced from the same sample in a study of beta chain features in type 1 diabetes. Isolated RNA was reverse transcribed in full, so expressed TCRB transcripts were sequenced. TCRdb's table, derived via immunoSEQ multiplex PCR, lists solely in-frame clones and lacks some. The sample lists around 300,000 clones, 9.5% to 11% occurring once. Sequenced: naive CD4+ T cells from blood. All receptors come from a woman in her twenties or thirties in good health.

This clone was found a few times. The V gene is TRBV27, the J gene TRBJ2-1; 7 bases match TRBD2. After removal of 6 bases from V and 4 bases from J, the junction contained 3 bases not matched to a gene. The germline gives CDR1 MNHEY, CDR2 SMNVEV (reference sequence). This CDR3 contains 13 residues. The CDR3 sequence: CASRNSGYNEQFF. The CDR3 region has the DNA TGTGCCAGCAGAAATAGCGGGTACAATGAGCAGTTCTTC.

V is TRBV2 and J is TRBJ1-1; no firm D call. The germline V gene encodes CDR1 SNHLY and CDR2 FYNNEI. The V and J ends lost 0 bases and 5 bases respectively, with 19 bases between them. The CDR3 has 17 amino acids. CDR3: CASSEASYKERRTEAFF. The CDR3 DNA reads TGTGCCAGCAGTGAAGCGTCTTATAAAGAGCGGCGGACTGAAGCTTTCTTT.

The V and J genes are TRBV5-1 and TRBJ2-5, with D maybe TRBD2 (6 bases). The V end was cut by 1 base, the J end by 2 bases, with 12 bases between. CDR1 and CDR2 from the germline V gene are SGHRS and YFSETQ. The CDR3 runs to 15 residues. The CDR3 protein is CASSLWSGTQETQYF. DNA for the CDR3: TGCGCCAGCAGCTTGTGGTCAGGGACTCAAGAGACCCAGTACTTC.

The CDR3: CAWSLGQGGFTDTQYF. The CDR3 nucleotides are TGTGCCTGGAGTCTGGGACAGGGGGGCTTCACAGATACGCAGTATTTT. The chain couples TRBV30 to TRBJ2-3; 11 nucleotides align to TRBD1. The J segment lost 2 bases and the V segment lost 2 bases, leaving 6 bases of the junction unmatched. This CDR3 spans 16 amino acids. Germline lookup yields CDR1 GTSNPN and CDR2 SVGIG (reference sequence).

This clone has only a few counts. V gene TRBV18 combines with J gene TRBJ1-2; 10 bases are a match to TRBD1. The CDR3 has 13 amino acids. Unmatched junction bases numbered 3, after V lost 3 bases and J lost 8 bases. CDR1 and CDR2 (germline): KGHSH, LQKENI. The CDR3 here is CASSPGQGSGYTF. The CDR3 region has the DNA TGTGCCAGCTCACCGGGACAGGGGAGCGGCTACACCTTC.

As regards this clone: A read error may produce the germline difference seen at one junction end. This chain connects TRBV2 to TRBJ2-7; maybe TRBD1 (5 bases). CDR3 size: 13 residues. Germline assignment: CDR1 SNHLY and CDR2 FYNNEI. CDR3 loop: CASKQETNSPPLF. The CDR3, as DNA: TGTGCCAGCAAACAGGAGACGAATTCTCCCCCTCTCTTC. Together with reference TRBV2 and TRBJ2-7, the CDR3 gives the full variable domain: EPEVTQTPSHQVTQMGQEVILRCVPISNHLYFYWYRQILGQKVEFLVSFYNNEISEKSEIFDDQFSVERPDGSNFTLKIRSTKLEDSAMYFCASKQETNSPPLFGPGTRLTVT.

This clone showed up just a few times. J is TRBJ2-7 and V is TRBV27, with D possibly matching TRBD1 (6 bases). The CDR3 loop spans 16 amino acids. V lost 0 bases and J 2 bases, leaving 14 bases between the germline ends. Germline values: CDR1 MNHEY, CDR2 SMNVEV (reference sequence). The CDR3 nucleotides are TGTGCCAGCAGTTTATCCCTGCTACAGGGAACCTACGAGCAGTACTTC. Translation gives CASSLSLLQGTYEQYF.

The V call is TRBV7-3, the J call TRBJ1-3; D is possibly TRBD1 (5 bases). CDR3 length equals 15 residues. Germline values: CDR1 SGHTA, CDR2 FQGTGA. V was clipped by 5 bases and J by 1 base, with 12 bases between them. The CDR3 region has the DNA TGTGCCAGCAGCCCTAGCGGGGGTTCTGGAAACACCATATATTTT. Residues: CASSPSGGSGNTIYF.

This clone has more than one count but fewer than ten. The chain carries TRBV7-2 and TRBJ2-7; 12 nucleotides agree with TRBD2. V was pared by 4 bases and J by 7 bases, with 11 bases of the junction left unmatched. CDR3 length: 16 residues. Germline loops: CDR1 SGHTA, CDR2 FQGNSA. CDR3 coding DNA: TGTGCCAGCAGCTCGACTCTAGCGGGAGGGAGTCGGGAGCAGTACTTC. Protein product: CASSSTLAGGSREQYF.

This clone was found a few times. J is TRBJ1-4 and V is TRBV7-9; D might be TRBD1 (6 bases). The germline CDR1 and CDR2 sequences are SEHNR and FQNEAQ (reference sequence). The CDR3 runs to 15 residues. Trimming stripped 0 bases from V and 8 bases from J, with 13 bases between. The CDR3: CASSLATGSGEKLFF. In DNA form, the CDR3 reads TGTGCCAGCAGCTTAGCCACAGGGAGCGGAGAAAAACTGTTTTTT. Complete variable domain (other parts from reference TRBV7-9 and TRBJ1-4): DTGVSQNPRHKITKRGQNVTFRCDPISEHNRLYWYRQTLGQGPEFLTYFQNEAQLEKSRLLSDRFSAERPKGSFSTLEIQRTEQGDSAMYLCASSLATGSGEKLFFGSGTQLSVL.

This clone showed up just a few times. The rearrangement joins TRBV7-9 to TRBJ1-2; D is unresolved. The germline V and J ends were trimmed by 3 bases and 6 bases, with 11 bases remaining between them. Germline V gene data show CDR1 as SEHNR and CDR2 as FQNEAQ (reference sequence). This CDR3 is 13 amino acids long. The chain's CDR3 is CASSFGSANGYTF. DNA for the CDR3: TGTGCCAGCAGCTTTGGGTCAGCGAATGGCTACACCTTC. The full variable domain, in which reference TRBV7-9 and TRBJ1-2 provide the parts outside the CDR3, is DTGVSQNPRHKITKRGQNVTFRCDPISEHNRLYWYRQTLGQGPEFLTYFQNEAQLEKSRLLSDRFSAERPKGSFSTLEIQRTEQGDSAMYLCASSFGSANGYTFGSGTRLTVV.

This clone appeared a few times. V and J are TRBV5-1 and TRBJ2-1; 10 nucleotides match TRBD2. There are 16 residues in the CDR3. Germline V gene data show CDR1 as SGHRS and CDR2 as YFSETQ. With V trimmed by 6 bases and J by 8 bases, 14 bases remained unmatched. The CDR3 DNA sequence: TGCGCCAGCACCCGCGGGGCTAGCGGGAGTACGGATGAGCAGTTCTTC. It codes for CASTRGASGSTDEQFF.

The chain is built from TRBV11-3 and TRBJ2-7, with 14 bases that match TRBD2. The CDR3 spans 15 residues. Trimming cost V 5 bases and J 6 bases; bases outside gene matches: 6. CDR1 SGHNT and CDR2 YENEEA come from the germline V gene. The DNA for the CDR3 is TGTGCCAGCAGCCGCGGGACTAGCGGGAGATCCGAGCAGTACTTC. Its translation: CASSRGTSGRSEQYF.

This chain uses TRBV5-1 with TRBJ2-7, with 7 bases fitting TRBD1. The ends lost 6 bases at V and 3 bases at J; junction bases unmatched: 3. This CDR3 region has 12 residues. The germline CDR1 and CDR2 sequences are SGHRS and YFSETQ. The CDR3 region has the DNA TGCGCCAGCAAGGGACAGCGCTACGAGCAGTACTTC. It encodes CASKGQRYEQYF.

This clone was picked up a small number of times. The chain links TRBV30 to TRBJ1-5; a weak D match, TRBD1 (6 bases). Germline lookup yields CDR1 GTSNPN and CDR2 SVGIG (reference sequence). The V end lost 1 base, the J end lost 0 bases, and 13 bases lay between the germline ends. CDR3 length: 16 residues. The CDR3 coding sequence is TGTGCCTGGAGTGATGGGGGGGCCATTAGCAATCAGCCCCAGCATTTT. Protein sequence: CAWSDGGAISNQPQHF. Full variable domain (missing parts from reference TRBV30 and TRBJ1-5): SQTIHQWPATLVQPVGSPLSLECTVEGTSNPNLYWYRQAAGRGLQLLFYSVGIGQISSEVPQNLSASRPQDRQFILSSKKLLLSDSGFYLCAWSDGGAISNQPQHFGDGTRLSIL.

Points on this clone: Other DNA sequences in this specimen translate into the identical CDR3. CDR3 sequence: CAWSTGGNQPQHF. In DNA, the CDR3 is TGTGCCTGGAGTACAGGCGGCAATCAGCCCCAGCATTTT. The V and J genes are TRBV30 and TRBJ1-5; a possible D gene is TRBD1 (5 bases). The V gene's germline CDR1 is GTSNPN and CDR2 SVGIG (reference sequence). This CDR3 has 13 amino acids. V shed 2 bases and J shed 2 bases, with 7 bases lying between them.

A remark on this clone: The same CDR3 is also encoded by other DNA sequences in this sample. CDR3 DNA: TGCAGCGCCGGGACAGGGAGATCTGGGGCCAACGTCCTGACTTTC. Encoded protein: CSAGTGRSGANVLTF. The chain carries TRBV29-1 and TRBJ2-6; 9 bases line up with TRBD1. Germline CDR1 reads SQVTM; CDR2 reads ANQGSEA. The CDR3 sequence is 15 residues long. V was clipped by 7 bases and J by 1 base; unmatched bases: 5.